Presented here are 31 T cell receptor beta chains from one specimen sequenced in a study of radiation and T cells in renal cell carcinoma. The data were produced by immunoSEQ multiplex PCR, yet TCRdb's version contains in-frame clones alone and is incomplete. The sample contains fewer than 200,000 clones, about 88% of which appear only once. Time point: blood 4 weeks post-SBRT, at nephrectomy. Treatment here: 15 Gy SBRT to primary tumor, nephrectomy 4 weeks later. The sample in question was blood, obtained from a patient whose treatment included radiotherapy and nephrectomy. These receptors were obtained from a woman between 45 and 60 years old with renal cell carcinoma.

As to this clone: The identical CDR3 is also encoded by other nucleotide sequences in the sample. V usage is TRBV7-9 and J usage is TRBJ2-3; D is unclear. V was trimmed by 1 base and J by 4 bases, leaving 3 bases between them. Per germline, CDR1 SEHNR and CDR2 FQNEAQ (reference sequence). The CDR3 runs to 12 residues. DNA of the CDR3: TGTGCCAGCAGCTTAGATTCAGATACGCAGTATTTT. This codes for CASSLDSDTQYF.

The V call is TRBV7-9, the J call TRBJ2-5; D is unclear. V dropped 1 base and J dropped 4 bases, with 7 bases sitting between them. There are 13 residues in the CDR3. Germline V CDR1 and CDR2: SEHNR, FQNEAQ (reference sequence). The CDR3 bases are TGTGCCAGCAGCTTAGTGCGGTTAGAGACCCAGTACTTC. Its protein is CASSLVRLETQYF.

With respect to this clone: The same CDR3 also results from other DNA sequences found in this sample. The genes are TRBV2 and TRBJ2-5; D not certain. The CDR3 is 12 amino acids. Germline values: CDR1 SNHLY, CDR2 FYNNEI. V lost 3 bases and J 5 bases, leaving 7 bases between the germline ends. CDR3 protein: CASSEGRETQYF. Here the CDR3 DNA reads TGTGCCAGCAGTGAGGGCAGGGAGACCCAGTACTTC.

The CDR3 protein is CASSLEAGWVETQYF. The CDR3 coding sequence is TGTGCCAGCAGCTTAGAAGCAGGGTGGGTAGAGACCCAGTACTTC. This chain joins TRBV7-2 and TRBJ2-5; perhaps TRBD1 as D (5 bases). Germline loops: CDR1 SGHTA, CDR2 FQGNSA. This CDR3 is built from 15 residues. V was clipped by 1 base and J by 4 bases, with 13 bases between them.

This clone was seen just once. The chain links TRBV5-5 to TRBJ1-3; D uncertain. Germline V gives CDR1 SGHKS, CDR2 YYEKEE (reference sequence). V lost 6 bases to trimming and J lost 1 base, with 14 bases between them. The length of the CDR3 is 15 residues. DNA for the CDR3: TGTGCCAGCACCAAATCTCCGGGGTCTGGAAACACCATATATTTT. Translating gives CASTKSPGSGNTIYF.

V usage is TRBV5-4 and J usage is TRBJ2-3, with a possible D match to TRBD2 (7 bases). V lost 0 bases and J lost 6, with 17 bases in between. CDR1 and CDR2 from the germline V gene are SGHNT and YYREEE (reference sequence). The CDR3 has 16 residues. CDR3 nucleotides: TGTGCCAGCAGCTTGGCCGGGGGGCTGGTGGCGGATACGCAGTATTTT. Its protein product is CASSLAGGLVADTQYF. The complete variable domain, with remaining parts taken from reference TRBV5-4 and TRBJ2-3, reads ETGVTQSPTHLIKTRGQQVTLRCSSQSGHNTVSWYQQALGQGPQFIFQYYREEENGRGNFPPRFSGLQFPNYSSELNVNALELDDSALYLCASSLAGGLVADTQYFGPGTRLTVL.

The chain couples TRBV7-2 to TRBJ1-5; D is undetermined. Germline V gives CDR1 SGHTA, CDR2 FQGNSA. CDR3 length equals 13 residues. Trimming pared 0 bases from V and 7 bases from J, leaving 7 bases between. In DNA, the CDR3 is TGTGCCAGCAGCTTAGCGCGTGAGCAGCCCCAGCATTTT. Its protein product is CASSLAREQPQHF.

The chain uses TRBV5-4 and TRBJ1-3; D ambiguous. Trimming cost V 7 bases and J 3 bases, with 29 bases left between them. The CDR3 covers 19 residues. Germline CDR1 SGHNT, CDR2 YYREEE (reference sequence). Here the CDR3 reads CASRILRQRAFLCGNTIYF. CDR3 coding DNA: TGTGCCAGCCGGATCTTAAGGCAGCGAGCCTTCTTGTGTGGAAACACCATATATTTT.

This CDR3 reads CASGGSGLNTEAFF. The CDR3 DNA is TGTGCCAGCGGGGGGTCCGGGCTGAACACTGAAGCTTTCTTT. J is TRBJ1-1 and V is TRBV6-4; perhaps TRBD1 as D (5 bases). Germline V lookup: CDR1 MRHNA, CDR2 SNTAGT. Trimming removed 8 bases from V and 0 bases from J, with 13 bases in between. CDR3 size: 14 residues.

In regard to this clone: The identical CDR3 is also encoded by other nucleotide sequences in the sample. The chain recombines TRBV5-1 with TRBJ2-2; D gene unclear. This CDR3 is built from 13 residues. Trimming left V 1 base short and J 5 bases short, with 6 bases between. CDR1 and CDR2 from the germline V gene are SGHRS and YFSETQ. The CDR3 protein is CASSLSVTGELFF. The CDR3 nucleotides read TGCGCCAGCAGCTTGAGCGTGACCGGGGAGCTGTTTTTT.

V gene TRBV5-6 combines with J gene TRBJ2-5; possible D gene TRBD2, 5 bases. Trimming removed 2 bases from V and 1 base from J, with 6 bases in between. Germline V lookup: CDR1 SGHDT, CDR2 YYEEEE. The CDR3 contains 13 residues. The CDR3 sequence is CASSFAGQETQYF. CDR3 nucleotides: TGTGCCAGCAGCTTCGCGGGCCAAGAGACCCAGTACTTC.

The chain carries TRBV19 and TRBJ2-1, with TRBD2 matching over 8 bases. Trimming at V came to 1 base and at J to 1 base, leaving 12 bases not matched to a gene. The CDR3 has 19 residues. Germline values: CDR1 LNHDA, CDR2 SQIVND (reference sequence). CDR3 region: CASSIATLAERNSYNEQFF. CDR3 sequence (DNA): TGTGCCAGTAGTATAGCTACACTAGCGGAGCGGAATTCCTACAATGAGCAGTTCTTC.

The rearrangement joins TRBV11-2 to TRBJ1-6, with 8 nucleotides matching TRBD1. Germline CDR1 SGHAT, CDR2 FQNNGV. The CDR3 loop spans 15 amino acids. With 3 bases clipped from V and 8 bases from J, the junction kept 6 bases outside the gene matches. CDR3 bases: TGTGCCAGCAGCTTCCAGGGGACAGGAGATTCACCCCTCCACTTT. Translation: CASSFQGTGDSPLHF.

This sequence joins TRBV19 and TRBJ1-1; 7 bases fit TRBD1. The CDR3 is made up of 14 amino acids. V gave up 7 bases and J gave up 3 bases; unmatched junction bases: 8. Germline V gene data show CDR1 as LNHDA and CDR2 as SQIVND (reference sequence). The CDR3 region is CASTTQGVYTEAFF. Written as DNA, the CDR3 is TGTGCCAGTACCACTCAGGGGGTTTACACTGAAGCTTTCTTT.

This clone was picked up a small number of times. The chain carries TRBV27 and TRBJ1-1; a possible D gene is TRBD1 (5 bases). CDR1 and CDR2 from the germline V gene are MNHEY and SMNVEV (reference sequence). Trimming cost V 5 bases and J 3 bases, with 19 bases left between them. The CDR3 loop spans 16 amino acids. In nucleotides, the CDR3 is TGTGCCAGCAGTCCCCGGGGATGGGGCGGGGACACTGAAGCTTTCTTT. Translation gives CASSPRGWGGDTEAFF.

The gene calls are TRBV6-5 and TRBJ1-6; 11 nucleotides align to TRBD1. The CDR3 consists of 14 residues. Germline V lookup: CDR1 MNHEY, CDR2 SVGAGI. After removal of 5 bases from V and 7 bases from J, the junction contained 1 base not matched to a gene. Written as DNA, the CDR3 is TGTGCCAGCAGTGGACAGGGGGCCAATTCACCCCTCCACTTT. Encoded protein: CASSGQGANSPLHF.

This clone was observed a single time. The V and J genes are TRBV4-2 and TRBJ1-4; D is unclear. CDR1 is LGHNA, CDR2 YNFKEQ, per germline. V lost 1 base and J 0 bases, leaving 3 bases between the germline ends. CDR3 length: 14 amino acids. CDR3 sequence reads: CASSQGSTNEKLFF. In DNA, the CDR3 is TGTGCCAGCAGCCAAGGATCAACTAATGAAAAACTGTTTTTT.

The chain joins TRBV14 to TRBJ2-5; no clear D. Germline V gives CDR1 SGHDN, CDR2 FVKESK. This CDR3 is 15 amino acids long. V gave up 0 bases and J gave up 5 bases, with 13 bases separating them. DNA for the CDR3: TGTGCCAGCAGCCAAGATATAGGCCCTGGGGAGACCCAGTACTTC. The encoded protein is CASSQDIGPGETQYF.

This clone was picked up one time. The chain combines TRBV5-8 with TRBJ1-1; D unclear. The V end lost 3 bases, the J end lost 5 bases, and 11 bases lay between the germline ends. Germline assignment: CDR1 SGHTS and CDR2 YDEGEE. The CDR3 is 13 residues long. CDR3 sequence reads: CASSWGGRTEAFF. CDR3 in DNA: TGTGCCAGCAGCTGGGGAGGGCGAACTGAAGCTTTCTTT.

The gene calls are TRBV5-6 and TRBJ2-5; D gene uncertain. The DNA matches TRBJ2-7 better at its end, which makes the J call doubtful. From germline, CDR1 is SGHDT and CDR2 YYEEEE. This CDR3 is built from 16 residues. CDR3: CASSPQLTYSSYEQYF. The CDR3 nucleotides read TGTGCCAGCAGCCCACAACTAACGTACAGCTCCTACGAGCAGTACTTC.

The count of this clone is one. The CDR3: CASSQPGTGYEEQYF. In nucleotides, the CDR3 is TGTGCCAGCAGCCAACCTGGGACAGGGTATGAGGAGCAGTACTTC. The V and J genes are TRBV4-2 and TRBJ2-7; TRBD1 agrees at 9 bases. The junction had 9 bases not matched to a gene; V was cut back by 2 bases and J by 7 bases. Per the germline V gene, CDR1 is LGHNA and CDR2 is YNFKEQ. The CDR3 contains 15 residues.

The genes are TRBV19 and TRBJ1-2, with D possibly TRBD1 on 6 matching bases. V was trimmed by 3 bases and J by 3 bases, leaving 11 bases between them. Germline-derived CDR1 and CDR2 are LNHDA and SQIVND (reference sequence). The length of the CDR3 is 14 residues. The CDR3, as DNA: TGTGCCAGTAGTATTAGCGGGGGCGACTATGGCTACACCTTC. Residues: CASSISGGDYGYTF.

The chain joins TRBV6-1 to TRBJ1-1; D unclear. The V gene lost 6 bases and the J gene lost 7 bases, with 18 bases spanning the gap. Germline lookup yields CDR1 MNHNS and CDR2 SASEGT. CDR3 length: 14 amino acids. As DNA, the CDR3 is TGTGCCAGCAGGCGTTCGCCTCTAGACGTTGAAGCTTTCTTT. This encodes CASRRSPLDVEAFF.

The CDR3 loop is CSGSTGQGQPQHF. CDR3 in DNA: TGCAGCGGCTCGACAGGGCAGGGTCAGCCCCAGCATTTT. The chain is built from TRBV29-1 and TRBJ1-5, with 7 bases fitting TRBD1. This CDR3 has 13 amino acids. Germline trimming cut 7 bases from V and 6 bases from J; bases unmatched to any gene: 9. Germline lookup yields CDR1 SQVTM and CDR2 ANQGSEA.

The J gene is TRBJ1-2, the V gene TRBV25-1; D perhaps matches TRBD1 (6 bases). CDR1 is MGHDK, CDR2 SYGVNS, per germline. The CDR3 consists of 15 residues. V lost 3 bases to trimming and J lost 1 base, with 12 bases between them. The CDR3 DNA follows: TGTGCCAGCAGTGAGCCAGGGGAGTTTAACTATGGCTACACCTTC. The encoded protein is CASSEPGEFNYGYTF.

J is TRBJ1-4 and V is TRBV4-2; tentatively, D is TRBD1 (6 bases). The CDR3 sequence is 17 residues long. V lost 7 bases and J 0 bases, leaving 18 bases between the germline ends. Germline lookup yields CDR1 LGHNA and CDR2 YNFKEQ. The CDR3 region has the DNA TGTGCCAGCATGAAGGGGGAGATGGGGGCAACTAATGAAAAACTGTTTTTT. It is translated as CASMKGEMGATNEKLFF.

The chain is built from TRBV18 and TRBJ1-1; maybe TRBD1 (5 bases). Germline V gene sequence: CDR1 KGHSH, CDR2 LQKENI. V gave up 2 bases and J gave up 5 bases, with 15 bases separating them. The CDR3 length is 15 residues. CDR3 sequence: CASSPRGEEGTEAFF. CDR3 in DNA: TGTGCCAGCTCACCAAGGGGCGAAGAAGGGACTGAAGCTTTCTTT.

The chain joins TRBV7-9 to TRBJ1-1, with TRBD1 matching 10 bases. CDR3 length: 16 amino acids. After removal of 6 bases from V and 6 bases from J, the junction contained 13 bases not matched to a gene. The germline V gene has CDR1 SEHNR and CDR2 FQNEAQ (reference sequence). The DNA of the CDR3 is TGTGCCAGCAGTTACGACCTCCCGACAGGGGGCTCTGAAGCTTTCTTT. Translation: CASSYDLPTGGSEAFF.

The V gene is TRBV5-1, the J gene TRBJ2-3, with a possible D match to TRBD2 (6 bases). Trimming removed 4 bases at V and 2 bases at J, with 14 bases between. The V gene's germline CDR1 is SGHRS and CDR2 YFSETQ. The CDR3 loop spans 15 amino acids. In DNA form, the CDR3 reads TGCGCCAGCAGCCCATTTCGGACTACCACAGATACGCAGTATTTT. This translates into CASSPFRTTTDTQYF.

This chain connects TRBV7-8 to TRBJ1-1; TRBD1 might be the D (5 bases). The CDR3 sequence is 13 residues long. Germline CDR1 SGHVS, CDR2 FQNEAQ. The germline V and J ends were trimmed by 1 base and 10 bases, with 13 bases remaining between them. Written as DNA, the CDR3 is TGTGCCAGCAGCTTAGATCAGGGCCGCCGAGCTTTCTTT. It is translated as CASSLDQGRRAFF. Drawing the rest from reference TRBV7-8 and TRBJ1-1, the complete variable domain is GAGVSQSPRYKVAKRGQDVALRCDPISGHVSLFWYQQALGQGPEFLTYFQNEAQLDKSGLPSDRFFAERPEGSVSTLKIQRTQQEDSAVYLCASSLDQGRRAFFGQGTRLTVV.

This clone was observed a single time. The chain carries TRBV10-3 and TRBJ1-1; D not certain. The germline CDR1 and CDR2 sequences are ENHRY and SYGVKD. V was cut by 4 bases and J by 6 bases, with 12 bases left in between. This CDR3 contains 13 residues. CDR3 DNA sequence: TGTGCCATCAGTGGGGGAGAGGGTTCTGAAGCTTTCTTT. Its protein is CAISGGEGSEAFF.